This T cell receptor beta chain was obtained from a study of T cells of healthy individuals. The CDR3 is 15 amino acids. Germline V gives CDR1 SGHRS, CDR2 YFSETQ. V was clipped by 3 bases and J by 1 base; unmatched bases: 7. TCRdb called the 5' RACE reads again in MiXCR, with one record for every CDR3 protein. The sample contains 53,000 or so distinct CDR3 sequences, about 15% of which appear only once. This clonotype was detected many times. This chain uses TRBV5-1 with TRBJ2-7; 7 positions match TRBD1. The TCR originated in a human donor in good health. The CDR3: CASSSNGQASYEQYF. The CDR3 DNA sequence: TGCGCCAGCAGCTCGAATGGACAGGCATCCTACGAGCAGTACTTC.